Shown below are 16 T cell receptor beta chains from a single sample sequenced in a study of blood T cell repertoires in COVID-19. Method: immunoSEQ multiplex PCR; TCRdb's copy keeps in-frame clones and lacks some. The table includes around 340,000 clones, roughly nine tenths detected once. The specimen sequenced was peripheral blood. These receptors originate from a woman in her fifties or sixties with COVID-19, enrolled during active disease.

This chain uses TRBV6-1 with TRBJ1-2, with a weak D call TRBD1 (5 bases). The germline V and J ends were trimmed by 2 bases and 4 bases, with 14 bases remaining between them. CDR3 length: 15 amino acids. Looked up from germline, CDR1 is MNHNS and CDR2 is SASEGT. The CDR3: CASSELEKGLYGYTF. The CDR3 DNA is TGTGCCAGCAGTGAACTGGAGAAGGGGCTCTATGGCTACACCTTC.

The J gene is TRBJ1-1, the V gene TRBV7-2; 8 bases align to TRBD1. The ends lost 4 bases at V and 5 bases at J; junction bases unmatched: 6. Germline CDR1 reads SGHTA; CDR2 reads FQGNSA. The CDR3 runs 14 residues. In DNA form, the CDR3 reads TGTGCCAGCAGCTGGGGGACAGGAAGGACTGAAGCTTTCTTT. It specifies CASSWGTGRTEAFF.

This clone was seen just once. The gene calls are TRBV29-1 and TRBJ1-1, with 7 bases that match TRBD1. The junction had 7 bases not matched to a gene; V was cut back by 2 bases and J by 7 bases. The CDR3 is 13 residues long. The V gene's germline CDR1 is SQVTM and CDR2 ANQGSEA. The CDR3 sequence is CSVEKGATIEAFF. CDR3 sequence (DNA): TGCAGCGTTGAAAAGGGGGCGACAATTGAAGCTTTCTTT.

Details on this clone: Other nucleotide sequences from this sample produce the same CDR3. This rearrangement joins TRBV5-1 to TRBJ2-7; perhaps TRBD1 as D (6 bases). Germline CDR1 reads SGHRS; CDR2 reads YFSETQ. The germline V and J ends were trimmed by 1 base and 0 bases, with 8 bases remaining between them. The CDR3 extends over 14 amino acids. The CDR3 here is CASSLTGSSYEQYF. Here the CDR3 DNA reads TGCGCCAGCAGCTTGACAGGGAGCTCCTACGAGCAGTACTTC. Using reference TRBV5-1 and TRBJ2-7 for the parts outside the CDR3, the full variable domain is KAGVTQTPRYLIKTRGQQVTLSCSPISGHRSVSWYQQTPGQGLQFLFEYFSETQRNKGNFPGRFSGRQFSNSRSEMNVSTLELGDSALYLCASSLTGSSYEQYFGPGTRLTVT.

This chain uses TRBV3-1 (or the pseudogene TRBV3-2) with TRBJ1-3; TRBD1 might be the D (5 bases). Germline values: CDR1 LGHDT, CDR2 YNNKEL (reference sequence). The V end was cut by 9 bases, the J end by 0 bases, with 9 bases between. The CDR3 has 13 amino acids. CDR3 DNA: TGTGCCAGTGGACATCTCTCTGGAAACACCATATATTTT. Amino acids: CASGHLSGNTIYF.

This clone was seen only once. The chain recombines TRBV5-5 with TRBJ1-1; 10 nucleotides line up with TRBD1. Germline loops: CDR1 SGHKS, CDR2 YYEKEE (reference sequence). The CDR3 contains 15 residues. V shed 4 bases and J 1 base; nucleotides not matched to a gene: 4. The CDR3 protein is CASSLTGGPNTEAFF. DNA for the CDR3: TGTGCCAGCAGCCTGACAGGGGGCCCGAACACTGAAGCTTTCTTT.

This clone was counted once. The chain couples TRBV5-1 to TRBJ1-4, with D maybe TRBD1 (5 bases). The V gene lost 4 bases and the J gene lost 8 bases, with 18 bases spanning the gap. Germline V gene sequence: CDR1 SGHRS, CDR2 YFSETQ. This CDR3 is 15 amino acids long. The CDR3 DNA is TGCGCCAGCAGCGTGGGGGAGACCCCCTGGGAAAAACTGTTTTTT. It is translated as CASSVGETPWEKLFF.

The V gene is TRBV6-5, the J gene TRBJ1-2, with a weak D call TRBD1 (5 bases). This CDR3 has 12 residues. V shed 7 bases and J shed 7 bases, with 13 bases lying between them. Per germline, CDR1 MNHEY and CDR2 SVGAGI. As DNA, the CDR3 is TGTGCCAGCAACCAGGGTCTGGGTGGCTACACCTTC. Its translation is CASNQGLGGYTF.

V usage is TRBV19 and J usage is TRBJ2-3, with TRBD2 identical over 16 bases. The germline V gene encodes CDR1 LNHDA and CDR2 SQIVND (reference sequence). V shed 5 bases and J 6 bases; nucleotides not matched to a gene: 8. There are 17 residues in the CDR3. The CDR3 coding sequence is TGTGCCAGTAGTGACCAGGGACTAGCGGGGGGGAGGGATACGCAGTATTTT. Translated: CASSDQGLAGGRDTQYF. Complete variable domain (other parts from reference TRBV19 and TRBJ2-3): DGGITQSPKYLFRKEGQNVTLSCEQNLNHDAMYWYRQDPGQGLRLIYYSQIVNDFQKGDIAEGYSVSREKKESFPLTVTSAQKNPTAFYLCASSDQGLAGGRDTQYFGPGTRLTVL.

This chain joins TRBV13 and TRBJ1-2; tentative D call: TRBD1 (5 bases). The CDR3 is made up of 14 amino acids. Germline assignment: CDR1 PRHDT and CDR2 FYEKMQ (reference sequence). V lost 4 bases and J lost 10, with 19 bases in between. The CDR3 DNA is TGTGCCAGCAGCTACTCCCTGGAGGGGAAGGACTACACCTTC. Translated: CASSYSLEGKDYTF.

V and J are TRBV28 and TRBJ1-2; TRBD1 matches 8 bases. In germline, CDR1 is MDHEN, CDR2 SYDVKM. The trim removed 6 bases at V and 5 bases at J, leaving 5 bases unmatched. This CDR3 contains 13 residues. CDR3: CASRRTGTYGYTF. CDR3 DNA sequence: TGTGCCAGCAGACGGACAGGGACTTATGGCTACACCTTC.

The chain is built from TRBV9 and TRBJ1-1, with a weak D call TRBD1 (5 bases). The germline V gene has CDR1 SGDLS and CDR2 YYNGEE. The CDR3 sequence is 15 residues long. V was shortened by 3 bases and J by 3 bases, with 15 bases between the two germline ends. Here the CDR3 DNA reads TGTGCCAGCAGCGAGATCACAGGTAGGGACACTGAAGCTTTCTTT. Encoded protein: CASSEITGRDTEAFF.

This chain links TRBV18 with TRBJ1-5, with 7 bases matching TRBD1. The CDR3 has 17 residues. J lost 2 bases, V lost 4 bases, and 11 bases had no gene match. Germline V lookup: CDR1 KGHSH, CDR2 LQKENI. CDR3 coding DNA: TGTGCCAGCTCACTAACAGGGGTCGGGGTTGGCAATCAGCCCCAGCATTTT. Translated: CASSLTGVGVGNQPQHF.

The CDR3 DNA sequence: TGTGCCAGCTTACAGGGGGCGAACACTGAAGCTTTCTTT. Translation: CASLQGANTEAFF. The rearrangement uses TRBV7-9 and TRBJ1-1; 9 positions agree with TRBD1. The V and J ends lost 8 bases and 1 base, in that order; junction bases with no gene match: 2. CDR3 length: 13 amino acids. Per the germline V gene, CDR1 is SEHNR and CDR2 is FQNEAQ (reference sequence).

This chain uses TRBV5-4 with TRBJ1-1, with TRBD1 matching 9 bases. This CDR3 region has 14 residues. Looked up from germline, CDR1 is SGHNT and CDR2 is YYREEE (reference sequence). The V and J ends lost 4 bases and 5 bases, in that order; junction bases with no gene match: 6. DNA for the CDR3: TGTGCCAGCAGCCTACAGGGGGCGCGGACTGAAGCTTTCTTT. Translated: CASSLQGARTEAFF.

J is TRBJ1-1 and V is TRBV24-1; maybe TRBD1 (5 bases). The V end was cut by 7 bases, the J end by 0 bases, with 8 bases between. Germline CDR1 KGHDR, CDR2 SFDVKD. There are 13 residues in the CDR3. CDR3 protein: CATRDTVNTEAFF. CDR3 nucleotide sequence: TGTGCCACCAGGGACACCGTGAACACTGAAGCTTTCTTT.